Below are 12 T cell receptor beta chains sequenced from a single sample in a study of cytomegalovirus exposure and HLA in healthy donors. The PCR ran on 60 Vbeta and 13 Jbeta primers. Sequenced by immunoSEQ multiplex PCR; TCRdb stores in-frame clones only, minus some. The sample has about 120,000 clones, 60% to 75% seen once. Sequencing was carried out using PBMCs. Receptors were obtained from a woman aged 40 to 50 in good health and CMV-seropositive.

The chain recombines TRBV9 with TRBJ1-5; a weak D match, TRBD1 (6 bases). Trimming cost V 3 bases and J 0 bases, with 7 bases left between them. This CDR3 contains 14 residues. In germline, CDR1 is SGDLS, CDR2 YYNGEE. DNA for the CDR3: TGTGCCAGCAGCGAGGGGGTTAGCAATCAGCCCCAGCATTTT. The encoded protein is CASSEGVSNQPQHF.

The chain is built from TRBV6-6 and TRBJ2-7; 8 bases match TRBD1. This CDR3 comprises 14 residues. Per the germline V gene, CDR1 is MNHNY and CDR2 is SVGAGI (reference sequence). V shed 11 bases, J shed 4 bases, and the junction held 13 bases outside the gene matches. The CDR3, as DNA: TGTGCCCACAGGGGGGCCTTCCCTCAATACGAGCAGTACTTC. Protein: CAHRGAFPQYEQYF.

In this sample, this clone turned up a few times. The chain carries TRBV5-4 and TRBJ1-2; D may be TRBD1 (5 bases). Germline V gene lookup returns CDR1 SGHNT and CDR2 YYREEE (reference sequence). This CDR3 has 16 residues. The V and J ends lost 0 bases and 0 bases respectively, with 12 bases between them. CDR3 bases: TGTGCCAGCAGCTTGGTAGGGGCATACTCTAACTATGGCTACACCTTC. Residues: CASSLVGAYSNYGYTF.

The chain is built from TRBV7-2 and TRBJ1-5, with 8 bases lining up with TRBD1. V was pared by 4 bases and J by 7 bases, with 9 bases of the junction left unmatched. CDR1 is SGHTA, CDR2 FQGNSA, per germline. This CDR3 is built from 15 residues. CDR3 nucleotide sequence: TGTGCCAGCAGCTATCGACAGGGGCCGGGACAGCCCCAGCATTTT. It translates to CASSYRQGPGQPQHF.

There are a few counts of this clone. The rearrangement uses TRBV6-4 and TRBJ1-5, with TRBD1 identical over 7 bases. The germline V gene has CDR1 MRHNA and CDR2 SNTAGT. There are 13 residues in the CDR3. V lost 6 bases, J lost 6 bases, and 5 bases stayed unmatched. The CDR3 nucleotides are TGTGCCAGCAGCGAACAGGGGTCTCAGCCCCAGCATTTT. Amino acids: CASSEQGSQPQHF.

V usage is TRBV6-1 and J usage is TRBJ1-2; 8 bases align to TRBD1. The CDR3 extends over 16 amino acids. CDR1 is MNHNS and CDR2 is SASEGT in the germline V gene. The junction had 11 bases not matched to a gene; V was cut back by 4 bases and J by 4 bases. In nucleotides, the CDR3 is TGTGCCAGCAGTGCCTCCTGGACAGGGACGTCCTATGGCTACACCTTC. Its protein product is CASSASWTGTSYGYTF.

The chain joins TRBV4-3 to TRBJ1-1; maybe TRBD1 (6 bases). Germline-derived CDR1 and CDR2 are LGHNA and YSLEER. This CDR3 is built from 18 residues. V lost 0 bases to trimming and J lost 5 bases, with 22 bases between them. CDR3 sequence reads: CASSQDWQGKGGWTEAFF. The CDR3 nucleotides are TGCGCCAGCAGCCAAGATTGGCAGGGGAAGGGTGGATGGACTGAAGCTTTCTTT.

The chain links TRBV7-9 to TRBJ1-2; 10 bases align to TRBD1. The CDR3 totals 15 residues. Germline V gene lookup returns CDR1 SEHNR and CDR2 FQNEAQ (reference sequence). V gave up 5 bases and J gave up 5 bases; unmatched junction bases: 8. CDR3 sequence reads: CASSPGTGEGYGYTF. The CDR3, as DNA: TGTGCCAGCAGCCCCGGGACAGGGGAAGGGTATGGCTACACCTTC. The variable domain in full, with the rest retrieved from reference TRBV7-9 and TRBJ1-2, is DTGVSQNPRHKITKRGQNVTFRCDPISEHNRLYWYRQTLGQGPEFLTYFQNEAQLEKSRLLSDRFSAERPKGSFSTLEIQRTEQGDSAMYLCASSPGTGEGYGYTFGSGTRLTVV.

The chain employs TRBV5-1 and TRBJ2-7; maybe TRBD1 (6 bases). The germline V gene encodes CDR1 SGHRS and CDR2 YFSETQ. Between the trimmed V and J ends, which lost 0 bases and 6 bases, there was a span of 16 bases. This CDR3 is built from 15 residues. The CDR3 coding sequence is TGCGCCAGCAGCTTGGCCCCAGGGGTTGGTGGCGAGCAGTACTTC. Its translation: CASSLAPGVGGEQYF. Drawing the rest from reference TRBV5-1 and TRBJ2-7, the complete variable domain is KAGVTQTPRYLIKTRGQQVTLSCSPISGHRSVSWYQQTPGQGLQFLFEYFSETQRNKGNFPGRFSGRQFSNSRSEMNVSTLELGDSALYLCASSLAPGVGGEQYFGPGTRLTVT.

The CDR3 DNA sequence: TGTGCCAGTAGGAAAGGGCCGGGGGGGCGCCGGGATGGCTACACCTTC. Translating gives CASRKGPGGRRDGYTF. This chain joins TRBV19 and TRBJ1-2; TRBD1 is a possible D gene (6 bases). The V gene lost 6 bases and the J gene lost 6 bases, with 23 bases spanning the gap. The CDR3 runs 16 residues. Germline V gene sequence: CDR1 LNHDA, CDR2 SQIVND (reference sequence).

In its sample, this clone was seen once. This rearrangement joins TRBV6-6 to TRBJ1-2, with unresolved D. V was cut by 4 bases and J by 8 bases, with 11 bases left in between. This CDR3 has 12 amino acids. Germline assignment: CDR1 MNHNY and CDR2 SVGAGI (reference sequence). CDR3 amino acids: CASSLRVFGYTF. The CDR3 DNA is TGTGCCAGCAGTTTAAGAGTGTTCGGCTACACCTTC.

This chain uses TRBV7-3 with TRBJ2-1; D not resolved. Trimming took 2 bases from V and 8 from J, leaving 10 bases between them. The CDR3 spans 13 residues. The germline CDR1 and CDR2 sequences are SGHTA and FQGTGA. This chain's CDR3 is CASSLGYRDEQFF. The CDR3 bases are TGTGCCAGCAGCTTAGGATACCGGGATGAGCAGTTCTTC.